Given below is one TCR beta chain in context. TCRdb's copy holds only in-frame clones and misses some; the assay was immunoSEQ multiplex PCR. The profile shows approximately 210,000 clones, 70% to 90% of them singletons. This CDR3 has 14 amino acids. V trimming: 1 base; J trimming: 1 base; junction bases outside the gene matches: 0. Germline V gene lookup returns CDR1 SGHDT and CDR2 YYEEEE. This sample was included in a study of blood T cell repertoires in COVID-19. Sequencing input: peripheral blood. The chain joins TRBV5-6 to TRBJ1-2; 8 bases agree with TRBD1. The source of this sequence is a woman aged 45-65 years with active or convalescent COVID-19. DNA for the CDR3: TGTGCCAGCAGCTTGACAGGGGGTAACTATGGCTACACCTTC. Translation gives CASSLTGGNYGYTF.